This record concerns one T cell receptor (beta chain) sequence. This sample is part of a study of control samples from healthy donors and cancer patients. Some clones are missing from TCRdb's copy, which holds only in-frame ones; the method was immunoSEQ multiplex PCR. The sample yields hundreds of thousands of clones, 90% seen once. The germline V and J ends were trimmed by 6 bases and 2 bases, with 14 bases remaining between them. This CDR3 contains 15 residues. Per germline, CDR1 MNHEY and CDR2 SVGAGI. The gene calls are TRBV6-5 and TRBJ1-5, with D possibly being TRBD1 (6 bases). The source is a man aged 40-55 years with head and neck cancer. The source material was PBMCs. Written as DNA, the CDR3 is TGTGCCAGCAGAGATACAGGGATTGGCAATCAGCCCCAGCATTTT. This sequence encodes CASRDTGIGNQPQHF.